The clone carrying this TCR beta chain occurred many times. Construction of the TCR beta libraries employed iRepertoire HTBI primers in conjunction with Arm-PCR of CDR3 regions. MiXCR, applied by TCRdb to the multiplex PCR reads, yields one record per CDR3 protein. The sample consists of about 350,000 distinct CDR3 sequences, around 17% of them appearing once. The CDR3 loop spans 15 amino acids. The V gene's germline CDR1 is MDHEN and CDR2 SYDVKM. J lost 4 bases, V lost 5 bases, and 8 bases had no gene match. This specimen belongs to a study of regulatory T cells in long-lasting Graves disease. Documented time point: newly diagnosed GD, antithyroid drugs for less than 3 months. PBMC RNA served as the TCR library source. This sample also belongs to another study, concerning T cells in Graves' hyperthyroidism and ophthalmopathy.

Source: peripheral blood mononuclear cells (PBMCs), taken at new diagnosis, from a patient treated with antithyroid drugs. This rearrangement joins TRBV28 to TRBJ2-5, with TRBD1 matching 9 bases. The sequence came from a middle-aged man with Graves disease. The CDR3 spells CASSPGQGRPETQYF. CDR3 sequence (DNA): TGTGCCAGCAGTCCGGGACAGGGCCGACCAGAGACCCAGTACTTC. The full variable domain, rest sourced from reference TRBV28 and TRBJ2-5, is DVKVTQSSRYLVKRTGEKVFLECVQDMDHENMFWYRQDPGLGLRLIYFSYDVKMKEKGDIPEGYSVSREKKERFSLILESASTNQTSMYLCASSPGQGRPETQYFGPGTRLLVL.